The rows below give T cell receptor beta chains drawn from one sample of a study of regulatory T cells in long-lasting Graves disease. TCRdb processed the multiplex PCR reads anew with MiXCR; each CDR3 protein has one entry. In the table there are hundreds of thousands of distinct CDR3 sequences, over 20% of which are singletons. This sample comprised peripheral blood mononuclear cells (PBMCs), obtained when the disease was refractory, from a patient treated with antithyroid drugs. The receptors come from a female donor with Graves disease. CDR3s include the opening cysteine and the closing phenylalanine or tryptophan. Each record gives: J gene, clone size, V gene, D gene, CDR3 protein, CDR3 DNA. A D gene is named only where the DNA matches it firmly. Size is omitted from some rows. Given values are once, few, many or a class for expanded clones.

>TRBJ2-5|many|TRBV3-1|TRBD2
CASSQSGTTYQETQYF
TGTGCCAGCAGCCAATCCGGGACTACGTACCAAGAGACCCAGTACTTC
>TRBJ1-1|.|TRBV18|TRBD1
CASSPGGQPPSNTEAFF
TGTGCCAGCTCACCGGGGGGACAGCCACCGTCTAACACTGAAGCTTTCTTT
>TRBJ2-7|many|TRBV12-3/TRBV12-4|.
CASSLVVPKILLF
TGTGCCAGCAGTTTAGTAGTCCCTAAAATCCTACTATTC
>TRBJ2-5|many|TRBV27|.
CASSAGGVSQTQYF
TGTGCCAGCAGTGCAGGGGGGGTTAGTCAGACCCAGTACTTC
>TRBJ2-2|once|TRBV6-1|TRBD2
CASSKNLAGENTGELFF
TGTGCCAGCAGTAAGAATTTAGCGGGAGAGAACACCGGGGAGCTGTTTTTT
>TRBJ2-5|many|TRBV12-3/TRBV12-4|.
CASRVLGQQETQYF
TGTGCCAGCAGGGTTCTGGGCCAACAAGAGACCCAGTACTTC
>TRBJ1-2|many|TRBV28|.
CASSTADYGYTF
TGTGCCAGCAGTACAGCGGATTATGGCTACACCTTC
>TRBJ2-7|many|TRBV12-3/TRBV12-4|.
CASSLGGSANGYEQYF
TGTGCCAGCAGTTTAGGGGGTTCAGCAAACGGCTACGAGCAGTACTTC
>TRBJ2-7|.|TRBV19|TRBD2
CASSSGTKSLTEQYF
TGTGCCAGTAGTTCCGGGACTAAGTCCCTCACGGAGCAGTACTTC
>TRBJ2-7|many|TRBV7-3|TRBD1
CASSSDRVSYEQYF
TGTGCCAGCAGCTCGGACAGGGTCTCCTACGAGCAGTACTTC
>TRBJ2-3|.|TRBV5-1|TRBD2
CASSYGSQPSSGRTDTQYF
TGCGCCAGCAGCTACGGGTCACAACCTTCTAGCGGGAGAACAGATACGCAGTATTTT
>TRBJ1-2|many|TRBV2|.
CASSEAPGFNYGYTF
TGTGCCAGCAGTGAAGCGCCCGGTTTTAACTATGGCTACACCTTC
>TRBJ2-7|.|TRBV20-1|.
CSARDLLAAYEQYF
TGCAGTGCTAGAGATCTCTTGGCTGCCTACGAGCAGTACTTC
>TRBJ1-1|few|TRBV15|.
CATSRDRETLNTEAFF
TGTGCCACCAGCAGAGATCGAGAAACTTTGAACACTGAAGCTTTCTTT
>TRBJ2-4|few|TRBV28|.
CASSFSGLENIQYF
TGTGCCAGCAGCTTTTCCGGGCTGGAAAACATTCAGTACTTC
>TRBJ2-7|many|TRBV2|.
CASSERAYEQYF
TGTGCCAGCAGTGAACGGGCCTACGAGCAGTACTTC
>TRBJ2-2|.|TRBV24-1|.
CATSDGQELTGELFF
TGTGCCACCAGTGATGGGCAGGAGCTCACCGGGGAGCTGTTTTTT
>TRBJ1-6|many|TRBV11-2|.
CASKGANSPLHF
TGTGCCAGCAAGGGTGCCAATTCACCCCTCCACTTT
>TRBJ2-6|few|TRBV5-1|TRBD1
CASSLAGGQGVSGANVLTF
TGCGCCAGCAGCTTGGCCGGGGGACAGGGGGTCTCTGGGGCCAACGTCCTGACTTTC